These 28 T cell receptor beta chains share one sample of origin, sequenced in a study of early T cells in non-severe SARS-CoV-2 infection. TCRdb processed the 5' RACE reads anew with MiXCR; each CDR3 protein has one entry. Of approximately 80,000 distinct CDR3 sequences listed, approximately 12% are singletons. The material sequenced was whole blood. The origin of the receptors is an adult who was a healthcare worker with PCR-confirmed SARS-CoV-2 infection or an uninfected control (not recorded which).

This clonotype showed up just a few times. Here the CDR3 DNA reads TGTGCCAGCAGTTCGGCCGGACTCGAGGGGGAAAAACTGTTTTTT. Translated, it gives CASSSAGLEGEKLFF. The chain carries TRBV6-5 and TRBJ1-4, with D possibly matching TRBD1 (5 bases). The CDR3 is 15 residues long. Germline loops: CDR1 MNHEY, CDR2 SVGAGI. Trimming cost V 4 bases and J 8 bases, with 17 bases left between them.

This clonotype was counted a few times. V is TRBV7-6 and J is TRBJ2-1; TRBD2 aligns across 7 bases. The germline V gene has CDR1 SGHVS and CDR2 FNYEAQ. This CDR3 has 14 amino acids. V lost 5 bases to trimming and J lost 6 bases; unmatched junction nucleotides: 7. The CDR3 is CASSPLSGANEQFF. DNA of the CDR3: TGTGCCAGCAGCCCCCTGAGCGGGGCCAATGAGCAGTTCTTC.

This clonotype has a count of ten or more. V is TRBV12-3 or TRBV12-4 and J is TRBJ2-7, with D perhaps being TRBD1 or TRBD2 (5 bases each). V lost 6 bases and J lost 2, with 11 bases in between. There are 13 residues in the CDR3. The CDR3 sequence is CASRGTGAYEQYF. The CDR3 coding sequence is TGTGCCAGCAGGGGGACGGGCGCCTACGAGCAGTACTTC.

The chain links TRBV3-1 to TRBJ2-6, with 12 bases matching TRBD1. CDR3 length: 19 residues. The germline V gene encodes CDR1 LGHDT and CDR2 YNNKEL (reference sequence). V trimming: 4 bases; J trimming: 2 bases; junction bases outside the gene matches: 9. CDR3 coding DNA: TGTGCCAGCAGCCCGAGTCCGGGACAGGGGGCAGCTGGGGCCAACGTCCTGACTTTC. Its protein is CASSPSPGQGAAGANVLTF.

This clonotype was seen a few times. The rearrangement links TRBV7-2 to TRBJ2-2; tentatively, D is TRBD2 (5 bases). CDR3 length: 13 residues. The V end lost 2 bases, the J end lost 6 bases, and 7 bases lay between the germline ends. Germline V gene sequence: CDR1 SGHTA, CDR2 FQGNSA. DNA of the CDR3: TGTGCCAGCAGCTTACGGGGATCCGGGGAGCTGTTTTTT. Protein sequence: CASSLRGSGELFF.

This clonotype has at least ten counts. The rearrangement joins TRBV6-5 to TRBJ2-5; D gene unclear. The germline CDR1 and CDR2 sequences are MNHEY and SVGAGI. V was trimmed by 5 bases and J by 5 bases, leaving 9 bases between them. This CDR3 region has 12 residues. As DNA, the CDR3 is TGTGCCAGCAGTCCGGACCGGGAGACCCAGTACTTC. Translated, it gives CASSPDRETQYF.

This clonotype was counted only a few times. The rearrangement links TRBV7-2 to TRBJ2-1; the D is unclear. The CDR3 covers 14 residues. Deletions cut 1 base from V and 9 bases from J, with 13 bases between. From germline, CDR1 is SGHTA and CDR2 FQGNSA. The CDR3 nucleotides are TGTGCCAGCAGCTTAGGGCACCTCGTCGGTGAGCAGTTCTTC. Its protein is CASSLGHLVGEQFF.

Many counts were recorded for this clonotype. V usage is TRBV20-1 and J usage is TRBJ1-1, with 7 bases identical to TRBD1. Trimming at V came to 2 bases and at J to 6 bases, leaving 6 bases not matched to a gene. Per the germline V gene, CDR1 is DFQATT and CDR2 is SNEGSKA (reference sequence). There are 13 residues in the CDR3. The CDR3 reads CSARPEGGAEAFF. CDR3 sequence (DNA): TGCAGTGCTAGACCAGAAGGGGGCGCTGAAGCTTTCTTT.

This clonotype was counted between two and nine times. The CDR3: CASSEARPPVGDEQFF. CDR3 nucleotide sequence: TGTGCCAGCAGTGAAGCTCGACCCCCGGTTGGCGATGAGCAGTTCTTC. This chain uses TRBV2 with TRBJ2-1; no clear D gene. V lost 0 bases to trimming and J lost 8 bases, with 17 bases between them. Looked up from germline, CDR1 is SNHLY and CDR2 is FYNNEI. The CDR3 spans 16 residues.

This clonotype came up many times. This rearrangement joins TRBV11-3 to TRBJ1-5; D is ambiguous. This CDR3 region has 18 residues. The germline V and J ends were trimmed by 2 bases and 0 bases, with 17 bases remaining between them. From germline, CDR1 is SGHNT and CDR2 YENEEA. As DNA, the CDR3 is TGTGCCAGCAGCTTACCCCAAAACAGAGTAAATAGCAATCAGCCCCAGCATTTT. Its translation is CASSLPQNRVNSNQPQHF.

This clonotype was picked up many times. The rearrangement uses TRBV7-2 and TRBJ1-5; no firm D call. Trimming took off 3 bases at V and 3 bases at J, with 12 bases between the two ends. CDR3 length: 15 residues. Germline V gene sequence: CDR1 SGHTA, CDR2 FQGNSA. DNA of the CDR3: TGTGCCAGCAGCTTCTCCAGCCACTCCAATCAGCCCCAGCATTTT. Translated: CASSFSSHSNQPQHF.

This sequence joins TRBV6-2 or TRBV6-3 and TRBJ2-1; 13 nucleotides match TRBD2. Germline CDR1 reads MNHEY; CDR2 reads SVGEGT. With V trimmed by 6 bases and J by 2 bases, 7 bases remained unmatched. The CDR3 extends over 17 amino acids. CDR3 sequence: CASSRRTSGSAYNEQFF. Here the CDR3 DNA reads TGTGCCAGCAGCCGACGGACTAGCGGGAGCGCCTACAATGAGCAGTTCTTC.

The rearrangement links TRBV7-8 to TRBJ1-1; no clear D. The CDR3 covers 13 residues. Per the germline V gene, CDR1 is SGHVS and CDR2 is FQNEAQ. V shed 0 bases and J shed 3 bases, with 5 bases lying between them. The CDR3 reads CASSLAVHTEAFF. The CDR3, as DNA: TGTGCCAGCAGCTTAGCCGTCCACACTGAAGCTTTCTTT.

This clonotype came up many times. This sequence joins TRBV24-1 and TRBJ2-2; D not certain. This CDR3 contains 16 residues. Germline V lookup: CDR1 KGHDR, CDR2 SFDVKD. V lost 4 bases, J lost 1 base, and 12 bases lay in between. Here the CDR3 reads CATSEISSWNTGELFF. The CDR3 DNA follows: TGTGCCACCAGTGAGATCAGTAGTTGGAACACCGGGGAGCTGTTTTTT.

V gene TRBV29-1 combines with J gene TRBJ2-7; D is unclear. Germline lookup yields CDR1 SQVTM and CDR2 ANQGSEA. The CDR3 is 13 amino acids. Trimming took 4 bases from V and 1 from J, leaving 11 bases between them. This CDR3 is CSVVVSPSYEQYF. CDR3 in DNA: TGCAGCGTTGTAGTATCGCCGTCCTACGAGCAGTACTTC.

This clonotype was recorded at least ten times. The rearrangement links TRBV9 to TRBJ2-1; 11 positions match TRBD2. The length of the CDR3 is 18 residues. Germline lookup yields CDR1 SGDLS and CDR2 YYNGEE. Trimming cost V 0 bases and J 1 base; bases outside gene matches: 6. CDR3 sequence reads: CASSVEGLAGGSYNEQFF. In DNA form, the CDR3 reads TGTGCCAGCAGCGTAGAGGGGCTAGCGGGAGGATCCTACAATGAGCAGTTCTTC.

This clonotype was detected only a few times. The CDR3 is CASSFFRRSGYEQYF. CDR3 nucleotide sequence: TGTGCCAGCAGTTTTTTCCGACGTTCTGGCTACGAGCAGTACTTC. The chain couples TRBV28 to TRBJ2-7; D gene unclear. Germline-derived CDR1 and CDR2 are MDHEN and SYDVKM. The germline V and J ends were trimmed by 3 bases and 3 bases, with 15 bases remaining between them. The CDR3 totals 15 residues.

The J gene is TRBJ1-1, the V gene TRBV12-3 or TRBV12-4; D remains ambiguous. Trimming took 3 bases from V and 6 from J, leaving 5 bases between them. The CDR3 covers 11 residues. The CDR3 spells CASSFRAEAFF. The CDR3 bases are TGTGCCAGCAGTTTCCGGGCTGAAGCTTTCTTT.

This clonotype has at least ten counts. This chain uses TRBV29-1 with TRBJ2-1; TRBD2 matches 12 bases. Trimming at V came to 7 bases and at J to 2 bases, leaving 12 bases not matched to a gene. Germline CDR1 and CDR2: SQVTM and ANQGSEA. The CDR3 has 17 amino acids. CDR3 sequence (DNA): TGCAGCGGGGAGGCTAGCGGGAGGGCAGAGGCCTACAATGAGCAGTTCTTC. Translation gives CSGEASGRAEAYNEQFF.

This clonotype was picked up a small number of times. This chain links TRBV3-1 with TRBJ2-3; the D gene could be TRBD1 or TRBD2 (6 bases each). The CDR3 spans 14 residues. CDR1 and CDR2 from the germline V gene are LGHDT and YNNKEL (reference sequence). The V gene lost 8 bases and the J gene lost 10 bases, with 22 bases spanning the gap. CDR3: CASSLRGAHGPQYF. The CDR3 bases are TGTGCCAGCTCCCTTAGGGGGGCACATGGCCCGCAGTATTTT.

Only a few counts were recorded for this clonotype. Written as DNA, the CDR3 is TGTGCCAGCAGCCAAGGGGCTGGGGCCAACGTCCTGACTTTC. It specifies CASSQGAGANVLTF. The chain carries TRBV4-2 and TRBJ2-6, with D uncertain. The CDR3 sequence is 14 residues long. V dropped 1 base and J dropped 2 bases, with 3 bases sitting between them. CDR1 and CDR2 (germline): LGHNA, YNFKEQ.

This clonotype was detected many times. The CDR3: CASSSRDTSGNTIYF. CDR3 nucleotide sequence: TGTGCCAGCAGTTCCCGGGACACCTCTGGAAACACCATATATTTT. The chain recombines TRBV6-1 with TRBJ1-3; TRBD1 is a possible D gene (6 bases). CDR1 and CDR2 (germline): MNHNS, SASEGT. This CDR3 comprises 15 residues. V was clipped by 5 bases and J by 0 bases, with 11 bases between them.

This clonotype appeared many times. V gene TRBV29-1 combines with J gene TRBJ2-2; 7 positions match TRBD1. Looked up from germline, CDR1 is SQVTM and CDR2 is ANQGSEA. The CDR3 loop spans 11 amino acids. DNA for the CDR3: TGCAGTTCAGGGGGTTCAGGGGAGCTGTTTTTT. Protein product: CSSGGSGELFF.

Many counts were recorded for this clonotype. The chain combines TRBV5-1 with TRBJ2-2, with TRBD2 matching over 7 bases. The CDR3 consists of 14 residues. Germline CDR1 and CDR2: SGHRS and YFSETQ. The V and J ends lost 2 bases and 4 bases, in that order; junction bases with no gene match: 2. The chain's CDR3 is CASSLERGTGELFF. CDR3 nucleotide sequence: TGCGCCAGCAGCTTAGAGCGGGGCACCGGGGAGCTGTTTTTT.

This clonotype was seen repeatedly, ten times or more. The genes are TRBV3-1 and TRBJ2-7; D ambiguous. Germline lookup yields CDR1 LGHDT and CDR2 YNNKEL (reference sequence). Trimming removed 4 bases at V and 2 bases at J, with 12 bases between. The CDR3 totals 14 residues. The chain's CDR3 is CASSPTHRAYEQYF. The CDR3 region has the DNA TGTGCCAGCAGCCCAACTCATAGGGCCTACGAGCAGTACTTC.

The chain combines TRBV28 with TRBJ2-7; TRBD1 matches at 7 bases. Unmatched junction bases numbered 7, after V lost 5 bases and J lost 9 bases. The CDR3 is made up of 12 amino acids. Germline V gives CDR1 MDHEN, CDR2 SYDVKM. CDR3: CASSEGTVRQYF. As DNA, the CDR3 is TGTGCCAGCAGTGAAGGGACAGTAAGGCAGTACTTC. Combining the CDR3 with reference TRBV28 and TRBJ2-7 gives the whole variable domain DVKVTQSSRYLVKRTGEKVFLECVQDMDHENMFWYRQDPGLGLRLIYFSYDVKMKEKGDIPEGYSVSREKKERFSLILESASTNQTSMYLCASSEGTVRQYFGPGTRLTVT.

This clonotype turned up a few times. The chain employs TRBV28 and TRBJ2-3, with a possible D match to TRBD2 (6 bases). This CDR3 has 14 amino acids. The germline CDR1 and CDR2 sequences are MDHEN and SYDVKM. V lost 6 bases, J lost 1 base, and 11 bases lay in between. The CDR3, as DNA: TGTGCCAGCAGGGAGGGCCTGGGCACAGATACGCAGTATTTT. It encodes CASREGLGTDTQYF.

This clonotype was observed a handful of times. The chain combines TRBV9 with TRBJ2-5, with D possibly being TRBD2 (6 bases). This CDR3 comprises 15 residues. Germline assignment: CDR1 SGDLS and CDR2 YYNGEE. The V end was cut by 4 bases, the J end by 5 bases, with 18 bases between. For the CDR3, the DNA is TGTGCCAGCAGCCCGGGATCTAGCGAATGGGAGACCCAGTACTTC. It codes for CASSPGSSEWETQYF.